These 3 T cell receptor beta chains originate from one sample sequenced in a study of T cell responses to AZD1222 COVID-19 vaccine. Assay used: immunoSEQ multiplex PCR; TCRdb lists only in-frame clones, some missing. The profile covers 20,000 to 30,000 clones, with about nine tenths appearing a single time and roughly a third taken by the ten largest. The sequenced sample was peripheral blood, obtained 28 days after the second AZD1222 dose. Every receptor here comes from an adult who received the AZD1222 COVID-19 vaccine.

The CDR3 DNA reads TGTGCCAGCAGTGAAAGGGGTCGGGGGTTCTATGGCTACACCTTC. Translating it yields CASSERGRGFYGYTF. V usage is TRBV6-1 and J usage is TRBJ1-2, with D perhaps TRBD1 (5 bases). CDR1 and CDR2 from the germline V gene are MNHNS and SASEGT. With 2 bases removed from V and 4 bases from J, the gap between germline ends came to 14 bases. The CDR3 length is 15 residues.

This rearrangement joins TRBV2 to TRBJ2-1; TRBD2 agrees at 9 bases. Germline CDR1 and CDR2: SNHLY and FYNNEI. V was pared by 1 base and J by 10 bases, with 5 bases of the junction left unmatched. The CDR3 consists of 14 residues. The CDR3 bases are TGTGCCAGCAGTGAAGTGATAGCGGGAGAAGAGCAGTTCTTC. Protein product: CASSEVIAGEEQFF.

This clone was seen only a few times. This sequence joins TRBV7-2 and TRBJ2-7; 9 bases align to TRBD2. The germline V gene has CDR1 SGHTA and CDR2 FQGNSA. The CDR3 covers 20 residues. J lost 1 base, V lost 0 bases, and 16 bases had no gene match. The CDR3 DNA is TGTGCCAGCAGCTTAGCCTCCCCCAACGGCGGGAGGGCCGGTTCCTACGAGCAGTACTTC. Amino acids: CASSLASPNGGRAGSYEQYF.